A single sample is the source of the 25 T cell receptor beta chains below, sequenced in a study of cytomegalovirus exposure and HLA in healthy donors. Primers: 60 Vbeta forward and 13 Jbeta reverse. The method was immunoSEQ multiplex PCR; TCRdb's version includes in-frame clones alone and lacks a portion of them. The table has over 65,000 clones, 81% seen once; the top ten hold approximately 7%. The sequencing input was PBMCs. The receptors come from a human donor in good health.

J is TRBJ2-1 and V is TRBV5-1, with a possible D match to TRBD2 (5 bases). V gave up 1 base and J gave up 4 bases, with 15 bases separating them. Germline V CDR1 and CDR2: SGHRS, YFSETQ. This CDR3 spans 16 amino acids. CDR3 loop: CASSLTVTRGYNEQFF. The CDR3, as DNA: TGCGCCAGCAGCTTGACGGTAACTCGGGGTTACAATGAGCAGTTCTTC.

J is TRBJ2-2 and V is TRBV25-1; 12 positions agree with TRBD2. The V gene end was trimmed by 7 bases and the J gene end by 4 bases; junction bases not matched to a gene: 7. Germline-derived CDR1 and CDR2 are MGHDK and SYGVNS. The CDR3 covers 16 residues. CDR3 sequence (DNA): TGTGCCAGCACCGCGGGACTAGCGGGCCCCACCGGGGAGCTGTTTTTT. This encodes CASTAGLAGPTGELFF.

This sequence joins TRBV30 and TRBJ2-7; D is perhaps TRBD1 (5 bases). The V end lost 1 base, the J end lost 3 bases, and 7 bases lay between the germline ends. This CDR3 is built from 12 residues. Germline V gene sequence: CDR1 GTSNPN, CDR2 SVGIG (reference sequence). The CDR3 region has the DNA TGTGCCTGGAGTGGGGGCTACTACGAGCAGTACTTC. Amino acid sequence: CAWSGGYYEQYF.

The chain has TRBV23-1 and TRBJ2-2, with D perhaps TRBD1 (6 bases). TRBV23-1 is placed among ORFs of uncertain function. Trimming left V 7 bases short and J 7 bases short, with 16 bases between. The CDR3 covers 14 residues. The CDR3 DNA reads TGCGCCAGCACCTTCGGGCAGGGGCGCGGGGAGCTGTTTTTT. Protein: CASTFGQGRGELFF.

In this sample, this clone turned up once. The sample contains more than one DNA sequence encoding this CDR3. This chain uses TRBV19 with TRBJ1-2; 8 nucleotides agree with TRBD1. Germline V gives CDR1 LNHDA, CDR2 SQIVND (reference sequence). This CDR3 has 13 residues. V was clipped by 6 bases and J by 7 bases; unmatched bases: 7. CDR3 protein: CASSRDRGSGYTF. In nucleotides, the CDR3 is TGTGCCAGTAGCCGAGACAGGGGATCTGGCTACACCTTC.

This chain links TRBV7-9 with TRBJ2-5, with 8 bases lining up with TRBD1. The length of the CDR3 is 15 residues. Looked up from germline, CDR1 is SEHNR and CDR2 is FQNEAQ (reference sequence). V lost 1 base to trimming and J lost 5 bases; unmatched junction nucleotides: 6. CDR3 DNA: TGTGCCAGCAGCTTAGGGTCAGGGGGCTTGGAGACCCAGTACTTC. It encodes CASSLGSGGLETQYF.

The chain joins TRBV7-9 to TRBJ2-7, with a possible D match to TRBD1 (5 bases). Germline V gene lookup returns CDR1 SEHNR and CDR2 FQNEAQ (reference sequence). Trimming took 1 base from V and 1 from J, leaving 8 bases between them. CDR3 length: 14 residues. CDR3 bases: TGTGCCAGCAGCTTAGGTTCAGGGTCCTACGAGCAGTACTTC. Translating gives CASSLGSGSYEQYF.

The chain links TRBV27 to TRBJ2-3; 7 bases match TRBD2. Losses at the gene ends were 2 bases for V and 3 bases for J; bases not matched to a gene: 5. Germline V gene sequence: CDR1 MNHEY, CDR2 SMNVEV (reference sequence). The CDR3 consists of 15 residues. The CDR3 is CASSLGRALTDTQYF. The CDR3 DNA sequence: TGTGCCAGCAGTTTAGGGAGGGCGTTAACAGATACGCAGTATTTT.

This chain connects TRBV28 to TRBJ2-7, with 7 bases matching TRBD1. Germline V gives CDR1 MDHEN, CDR2 SYDVKM. The CDR3 covers 14 residues. V shed 6 bases, J shed 4 bases, and the junction held 9 bases outside the gene matches. The CDR3 DNA reads TGTGCCAGCAGCCTTCCGGGACAGATTTACGAGCAGTACTTC. Protein product: CASSLPGQIYEQYF.

In this sample, this clone turned up a few times. V usage is TRBV19 and J usage is TRBJ2-1; D may be TRBD2 (6 bases). The CDR3 runs 14 residues. Looked up from germline, CDR1 is LNHDA and CDR2 is SQIVND (reference sequence). V dropped 6 bases and J dropped 9 bases, with 18 bases sitting between them. CDR3 sequence: CASSQVIGGCEQFF. CDR3 DNA: TGTGCCAGTAGCCAGGTAATCGGGGGTTGTGAGCAGTTCTTC.

The chain recombines TRBV27 with TRBJ2-2; TRBD2 matches at 12 bases. Losses at the gene ends were 5 bases for V and 9 bases for J; bases not matched to a gene: 10. The CDR3 length is 16 residues. Per the germline V gene, CDR1 is MNHEY and CDR2 is SMNVEV (reference sequence). CDR3 nucleotides: TGTGCCAGCAGTCCACTAGCGGGGGGCACTGGGCGGGAGCTGTTTTTT. Translating gives CASSPLAGGTGRELFF.

This chain uses TRBV7-3 with TRBJ1-2, with D tentatively TRBD1 (6 bases). V lost 0 bases, J lost 6 bases, and 11 bases lay in between. Germline-derived CDR1 and CDR2 are SGHTA and FQGTGA. This CDR3 spans 14 amino acids. For the CDR3, the DNA is TGTGCCAGCAGCTTAACGGCGGCAGGGGATGGCTACACCTTC. Translation gives CASSLTAAGDGYTF.

This clone has a single count. Sequence at one end of the junction differs from germline and may be a read error. J is TRBJ2-1 and V is TRBV28, with D perhaps TRBD2 (6 bases). CDR1 is MDHEN and CDR2 is SYDVKM in the germline V gene. The CDR3 contains 13 residues. The CDR3 protein is CASSLYFRGNPVF. Here the CDR3 DNA reads TGTGCCAGCAGTTTATATTTCCGGGGGAATCCCGTCTTC.

The chain recombines TRBV9 with TRBJ2-7, with 9 bases fitting TRBD1. The CDR3 has 14 amino acids. Losses at the gene ends were 4 bases for V and 5 bases for J; bases not matched to a gene: 7. Germline values: CDR1 SGDLS, CDR2 YYNGEE. The CDR3 loop reads CASSSDRGTNEQYF. CDR3 in DNA: TGTGCCAGCAGCTCGGACAGGGGTACAAACGAGCAGTACTTC.

The rearrangement joins TRBV5-6 to TRBJ2-3; 10 bases are a match to TRBD2. Germline CDR1 and CDR2: SGHDT and YYEEEE. The CDR3 consists of 18 residues. The V and J ends lost 3 bases and 4 bases, in that order; junction bases with no gene match: 14. The CDR3 loop is CASSSAGSGGAVADTQYF. DNA for the CDR3: TGTGCCAGCAGCTCCGCGGGGAGCGGGGGGGCTGTCGCAGATACGCAGTATTTT. Full variable domain (outside the CDR3, taken from reference TRBV5-6 and TRBJ2-3): DAGVTQSPTHLIKTRGQQVTLRCSPKSGHDTVSWYQQALGQGPQFIFQYYEEEERQRGNFPDRFSGHQFPNYSSELNVNALLLGDSALYLCASSSAGSGGAVADTQYFGPGTRLTVL.

This sequence joins TRBV13 and TRBJ2-5; TRBD1 matches 9 bases. CDR1 is PRHDT, CDR2 FYEKMQ, per germline (reference sequence). The CDR3 sequence is 14 residues long. Trimming cost V 5 bases and J 5 bases; bases outside gene matches: 6. The CDR3 DNA sequence: TGTGCCAGCAGCCTTGGACAGGGGCGGGAGACCCAGTACTTC. Translation gives CASSLGQGRETQYF.

The genes are TRBV5-1 and TRBJ2-1; 16 bases are shared with TRBD2. The V gene's germline CDR1 is SGHRS and CDR2 YFSETQ. J gave up 0 bases and V 4 bases, and 7 bases lay outside the gene matches. The CDR3 covers 19 residues. CDR3: CASSGGLAGGPRSYNEQFF. The CDR3 DNA sequence: TGCGCCAGCAGCGGGGGACTAGCGGGGGGGCCGCGCTCCTACAATGAGCAGTTCTTC.

This clone came up a few times. This rearrangement joins TRBV30 to TRBJ2-7; 8 bases agree with TRBD1. V lost 2 bases to trimming and J lost 2 bases; unmatched junction nucleotides: 11. The CDR3 sequence is 16 residues long. Germline V gives CDR1 GTSNPN, CDR2 SVGIG (reference sequence). CDR3 bases: TGTGCCTGGAGTACGTCAAGGACAGGGCTCGCCTACGAGCAGTACTTC. This gives the protein CAWSTSRTGLAYEQYF. The full variable domain, its missing parts supplied by reference TRBV30 and TRBJ2-7, is SQTIHQWPATLVQPVGSPLSLECTVEGTSNPNLYWYRQAAGRGLQLLFYSVGIGQISSEVPQNLSASRPQDRQFILSSKKLLLSDSGFYLCAWSTSRTGLAYEQYFGPGTRLTVT.

The rearrangement links TRBV5-4 to TRBJ2-5; 8 bases agree with TRBD2. V was pared by 4 bases and J by 8 bases, with 7 bases of the junction left unmatched. Per the germline V gene, CDR1 is SGHNT and CDR2 is YYREEE (reference sequence). This CDR3 has 13 amino acids. CDR3 coding DNA: TGTGCCAGCAGCCGAACCCGGGGGGGCACCCAGTACTTC. Translated, it gives CASSRTRGGTQYF.

The chain carries TRBV7-3 and TRBJ1-2; no firm D call. V was cut by 2 bases and J by 7 bases, with 11 bases left in between. Germline-derived CDR1 and CDR2 are SGHTA and FQGTGA. CDR3 length: 13 residues. The CDR3 DNA is TGTGCCAGCAGCTTATCGGAGGAGGTTGGCTACACCTTC. It specifies CASSLSEEVGYTF.

The chain carries TRBV7-6 and TRBJ1-1; no firm D call. Trimming took off 5 bases at V and 4 bases at J, with 23 bases between the two ends. CDR1 and CDR2 (germline): SGHVS, FNYEAQ. The CDR3 runs to 17 residues. DNA for the CDR3: TGTGCCAGCAGCCCCCTGACCTGGGGAGGGATGGGCACTGAAGCTTTCTTT. This translates into CASSPLTWGGMGTEAFF. The complete variable domain, with remaining parts taken from reference TRBV7-6 and TRBJ1-1, reads GAGVSQSPRYKVTKRGQDVALRCDPISGHVSLYWYRQALGQGPEFLTYFNYEAQQDKSGLPNDRFSAERPEGSISTLTIQRTEQRDSAMYRCASSPLTWGGMGTEAFFGQGTRLTVV.

The rearrangement links TRBV7-9 to TRBJ2-3, with 7 nucleotides matching TRBD1. The length of the CDR3 is 15 residues. Germline V gene data show CDR1 as SEHNR and CDR2 as FQNEAQ (reference sequence). With 4 bases clipped from V and 4 bases from J, the junction kept 8 bases outside the gene matches. The DNA for the CDR3 is TGTGCCAGCAGCTCAACGACAGGGAACCCAGATACGCAGTATTTT. It encodes CASSSTTGNPDTQYF.

This rearrangement joins TRBV6-5 to TRBJ1-1, with TRBD1 matching over 11 bases. V was clipped by 5 bases and J by 10 bases; unmatched bases: 6. The CDR3 covers 13 residues. CDR1 and CDR2 from the germline V gene are MNHEY and SVGAGI. In nucleotides, the CDR3 is TGTGCCAGCAGTCCGGGACAGGGGGTACGAGCTTTCTTT. Its translation is CASSPGQGVRAFF.

CDR3 in amino acids: CASSFGGASGGTDTQYF. The CDR3, as DNA: TGTGCCAGCAGCTTCGGGGGGGCTAGCGGGGGCACAGATACGCAGTATTTT. The V gene is TRBV7-2, the J gene TRBJ2-3, with TRBD2 identical over 9 bases. This CDR3 spans 17 amino acids. Germline loops: CDR1 SGHTA, CDR2 FQGNSA. V gave up 3 bases and J gave up 1 base; unmatched junction bases: 8.

CDR3 sequence: CSVLTLGGDNQPQHF. The CDR3 DNA is TGCAGCGTTTTAACCTTAGGAGGGGACAATCAGCCCCAGCATTTT. The chain is built from TRBV29-1 and TRBJ1-5; weak D call: TRBD1 (5 bases). There are 15 residues in the CDR3. Between the trimmed V and J ends, which lost 5 bases and 3 bases, there was a span of 17 bases. Germline V gene sequence: CDR1 SQVTM, CDR2 ANQGSEA.